The clone carrying this T cell receptor beta chain was found a few times. V was clipped by 0 bases and J by 8 bases; unmatched bases: 11. Looked up from germline, CDR1 is LGHDT and CDR2 is YNNKEL (reference sequence). The length of the CDR3 is 18 residues. Original analysis: The assay estimated nucleated cells by amplifying reference gene primers. Sequencing was performed with immunoSEQ multiplex PCR; in TCRdb, only in-frame clones are kept and a portion is missing. V, J and clone size derive from that table, while D and trimming were established from the DNA sequence. The sample has about 240,000 clones, around 87% seen once. The data originate from a study of blood T cell repertoires in COVID-19. Overall study context: Sites across the United States, Italy and Spain contributed samples from acute and convalescent COVID-19.

Grouping used clinical history reported by participants in a survey and questionnaire. The chain has TRBV3-1 (or the pseudogene TRBV3-2) and TRBJ2-1; 12 bases are shared with TRBD2. Sequencing was done on a sample of PBMCs or T cells enriched from blood (not recorded which). The source is a middle-aged woman with acute COVID-19. The CDR3, as DNA: TGTGCCAGCAGCCAAGAGGCGGCTAGCGGGAGGGCCTGGGATGAGCAGTTCTTC. Its protein is CASSQEAASGRAWDEQFF.